A single sample gave rise to the 2 T cell receptor beta chains below, sequenced in a study of blood T cell repertoires in COVID-19. Profiling relied on immunoSEQ multiplex PCR, and the TCRdb table lists in-frame clones only, not all of them. This table has 100,000 or so clones, about 89% appearing once. The source material was peripheral blood. These receptor sequences come from a human donor with acute or convalescent COVID-19. The donor label of this sample is uncertain.

The chain recombines TRBV19 with TRBJ2-1; 10 nucleotides match TRBD2. The trim removed 6 bases at V and 7 bases at J, leaving 9 bases unmatched. The CDR3 loop spans 15 amino acids. Germline V gives CDR1 LNHDA, CDR2 SQIVND (reference sequence). CDR3 residues: CASRVGSGGHNEQFF. CDR3 nucleotides: TGTGCCAGTAGGGTAGGTAGCGGGGGGCATAATGAGCAGTTCTTC.

This rearrangement joins TRBV5-1 to TRBJ2-6, with no clear D. This CDR3 is 14 amino acids long. The V gene's germline CDR1 is SGHRS and CDR2 YFSETQ. The V gene lost 3 bases and the J gene lost 4 bases, with 8 bases spanning the gap. For the CDR3, the DNA is TGCGCCAGCAGCTCGTATCCGGGGGCCAACGTCCTGACTTTC. Protein sequence: CASSSYPGANVLTF.